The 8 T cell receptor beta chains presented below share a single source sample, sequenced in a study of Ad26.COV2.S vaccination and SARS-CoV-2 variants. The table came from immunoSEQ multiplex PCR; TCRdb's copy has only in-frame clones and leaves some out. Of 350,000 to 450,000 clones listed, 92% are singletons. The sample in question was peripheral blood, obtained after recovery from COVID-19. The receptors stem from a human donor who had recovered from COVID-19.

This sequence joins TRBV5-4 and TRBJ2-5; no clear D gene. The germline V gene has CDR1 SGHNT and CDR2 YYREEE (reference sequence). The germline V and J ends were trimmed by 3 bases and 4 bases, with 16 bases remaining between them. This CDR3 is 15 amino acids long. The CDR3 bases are TGTGCCAGCAGCTCGATTCGCGGCCGGTTAGAGACCCAGTACTTC. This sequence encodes CASSSIRGRLETQYF.

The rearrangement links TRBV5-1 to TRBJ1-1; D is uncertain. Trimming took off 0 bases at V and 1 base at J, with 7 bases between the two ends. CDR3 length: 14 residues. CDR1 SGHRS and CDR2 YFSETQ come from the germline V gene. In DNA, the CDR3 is TGCGCCAGCAGCTTGGAGCGAGGGAACACTGAAGCTTTCTTT. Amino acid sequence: CASSLERGNTEAFF.

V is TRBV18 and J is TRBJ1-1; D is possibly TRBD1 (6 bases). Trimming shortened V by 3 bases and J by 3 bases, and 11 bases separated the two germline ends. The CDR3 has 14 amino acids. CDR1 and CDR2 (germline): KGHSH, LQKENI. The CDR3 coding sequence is TGTGCCAGCTCACCCCAGGAGGGGGACACTGAAGCTTTCTTT. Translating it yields CASSPQEGDTEAFF.

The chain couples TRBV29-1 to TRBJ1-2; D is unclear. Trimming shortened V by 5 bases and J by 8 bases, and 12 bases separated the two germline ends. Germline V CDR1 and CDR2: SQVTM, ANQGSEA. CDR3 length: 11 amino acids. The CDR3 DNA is TGCAGCGTTAGGGAAGGGTACGGCTACACCTTC. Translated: CSVREGYGYTF.

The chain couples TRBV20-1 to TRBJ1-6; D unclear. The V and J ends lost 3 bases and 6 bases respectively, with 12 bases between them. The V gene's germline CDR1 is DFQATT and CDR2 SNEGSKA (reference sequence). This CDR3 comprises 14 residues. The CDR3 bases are TGCAGTGCTAGTGACGGTATGGGTAATTCACCCCTCCACTTT. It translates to CSASDGMGNSPLHF.

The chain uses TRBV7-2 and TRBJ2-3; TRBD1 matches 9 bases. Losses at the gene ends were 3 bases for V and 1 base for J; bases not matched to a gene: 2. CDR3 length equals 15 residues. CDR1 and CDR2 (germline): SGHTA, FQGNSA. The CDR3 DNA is TGTGCCAGCAGCTTCAGACAGGGGGGCACAGATACGCAGTATTTT. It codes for CASSFRQGGTDTQYF.

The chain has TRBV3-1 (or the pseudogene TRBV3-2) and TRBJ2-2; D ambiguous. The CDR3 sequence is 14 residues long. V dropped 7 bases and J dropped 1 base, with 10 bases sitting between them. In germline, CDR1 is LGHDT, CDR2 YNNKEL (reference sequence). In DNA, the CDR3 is TGTGCCAGCACTCAAGGCGGGAACACCGGGGAGCTGTTTTTT. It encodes CASTQGGNTGELFF.

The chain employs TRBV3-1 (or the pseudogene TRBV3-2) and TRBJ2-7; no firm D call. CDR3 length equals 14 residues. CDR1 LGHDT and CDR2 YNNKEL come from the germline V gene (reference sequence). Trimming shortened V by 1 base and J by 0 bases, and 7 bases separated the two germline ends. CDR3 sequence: CASSQGAVSYEQYF. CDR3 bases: TGTGCCAGCAGCCAAGGGGCAGTCTCCTACGAGCAGTACTTC.